The entry below gives a single T cell receptor beta chain sequence along with its context. Its antigen is not known. V dropped 0 bases and J dropped 2 bases, with 11 bases sitting between them. The germline V gene has CDR1 SGHDN and CDR2 FVKESK. The CDR3 runs to 15 residues. Sequencing used immunoSEQ multiplex PCR; TCRdb keeps in-frame clones, though not all of them. The repertoire consists of approximately 99,000 clones, with under 95% occurring once and the leading ten covering over 0.055%. This specimen comes from a study of graft-versus-host responses after intestinal transplantation. Study in general: All recipients got anti-thymocyte globulin induction, then tacrolimus and steroids for 3 to 4 years. Overall study results and limits: Those patients showing graft-donor T cell macrochimerism displayed high graft-versus-host to host-versus-graft clonal ratios in allografts. The highest levels of circulating GvH clones went along with early declines in HvG clones after transplant. GvH clones were found in recipient marrow; some appeared first in ileum or blood.

The TCR sequence derives from a human donor who was the organ donor for an intestinal transplant. The V call is TRBV14, the J call TRBJ2-7; possible D gene TRBD1, 5 bases. Sample: unstimulated CD8+ T cells sorted from spleen or lymph node cells, taken before transplant. The CDR3 coding sequence is TGTGCCAGCAGCCAAGATAGCAGGGCTCCCTACGAGCAGTACTTC. It translates to CASSQDSRAPYEQYF.